The T cell receptor (beta chain) under discussion was sequenced for a study of cytomegalovirus exposure and HLA in healthy donors. The study, taken as a whole, reports: In a later analysis, compared with equally common non-associated chains, HLA-associated beta chains were more expanded. One cluster of highly shared sequence variants probably arose as a sequencing artifact.

Vbeta (60) and Jbeta (13) primers were used in the PCR. Measured with immunoSEQ multiplex PCR; TCRdb has only the in-frame clones, and not every one. The sample has 75,000 to 95,000 clones. Germline CDR1 and CDR2: SGHVS and FNYEAQ. This CDR3 has 14 amino acids. V shed 9 bases and J 3 bases; nucleotides not matched to a gene: 7. Concerning this clone itself: Its antigen is still unknown.

The receptor comes from a woman aged 55-69 years in good health and CMV-seronegative. The source material was PBMCs. The gene calls are TRBV7-6 and TRBJ1-1; TRBD1 matches 10 bases. As DNA, the CDR3 is TGTGCCAGTACGACAGGGGGCCTAGACACTGAAGCTTTCTTT. Residues: CASTTGGLDTEAFF.